The entry that follows covers one TCR beta chain sequence. TCRdb's copy holds only in-frame clones and misses some; the assay was immunoSEQ multiplex PCR. Of approximately 200,000 clones in the sample, about 88% were seen once. The record originates from a study of blood T cell repertoires in COVID-19. Study background: The samples span acute and convalescent COVID-19 from the United States, Italy and Spain.

This CDR3 has 15 residues. With 0 bases removed from V and 5 bases from J, the gap between germline ends came to 13 bases. The germline V gene encodes CDR1 MNHEY and CDR2 SMNVEV (reference sequence). The sequenced sample was peripheral blood. This chain uses TRBV27 with TRBJ2-5; weak D call: TRBD2 (6 bases). This receptor was obtained from a man aged 40-55 years with active or convalescent COVID-19. The CDR3 reads CASSLSQGGGETQYF. In DNA, the CDR3 is TGTGCCAGCAGTTTATCGCAGGGAGGAGGGGAGACCCAGTACTTC.